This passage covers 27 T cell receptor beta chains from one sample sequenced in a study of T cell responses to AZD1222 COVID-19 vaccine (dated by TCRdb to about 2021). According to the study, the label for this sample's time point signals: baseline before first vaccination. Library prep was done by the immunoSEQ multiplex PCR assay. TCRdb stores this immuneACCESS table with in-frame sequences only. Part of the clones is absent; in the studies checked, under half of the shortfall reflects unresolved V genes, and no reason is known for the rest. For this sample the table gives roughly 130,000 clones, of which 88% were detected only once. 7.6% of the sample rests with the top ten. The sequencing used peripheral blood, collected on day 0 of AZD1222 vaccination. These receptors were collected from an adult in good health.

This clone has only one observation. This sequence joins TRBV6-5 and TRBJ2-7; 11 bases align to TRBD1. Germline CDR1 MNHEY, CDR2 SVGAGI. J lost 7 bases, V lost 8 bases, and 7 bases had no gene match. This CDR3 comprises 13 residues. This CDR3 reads CASGQGATREQYF. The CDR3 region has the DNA TGTGCCAGCGGACAGGGGGCAACGCGGGAGCAGTACTTC.

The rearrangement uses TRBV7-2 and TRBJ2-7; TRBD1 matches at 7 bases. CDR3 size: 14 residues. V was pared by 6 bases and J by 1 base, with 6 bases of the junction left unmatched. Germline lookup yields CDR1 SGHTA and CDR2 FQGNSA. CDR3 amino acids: CASRGSTGSYEQYF. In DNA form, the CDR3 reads TGTGCCAGCAGGGGATCGACAGGGTCCTACGAGCAGTACTTC.

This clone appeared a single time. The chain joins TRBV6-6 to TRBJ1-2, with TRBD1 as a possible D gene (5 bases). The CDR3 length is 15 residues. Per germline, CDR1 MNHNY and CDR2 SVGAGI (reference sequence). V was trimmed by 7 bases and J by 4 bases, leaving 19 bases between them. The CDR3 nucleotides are TGTGCCAGCACCCTGGCCTTGGGGCAGCCCTATGGCTACACCTTC. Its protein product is CASTLALGQPYGYTF.

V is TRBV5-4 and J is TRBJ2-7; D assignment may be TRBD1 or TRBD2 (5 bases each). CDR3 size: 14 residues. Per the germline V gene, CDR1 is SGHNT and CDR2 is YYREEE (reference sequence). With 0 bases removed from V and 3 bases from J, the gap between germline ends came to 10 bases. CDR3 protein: CASSLAGSFYEQYF. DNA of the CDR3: TGTGCCAGCAGCTTGGCAGGGAGTTTCTACGAGCAGTACTTC.

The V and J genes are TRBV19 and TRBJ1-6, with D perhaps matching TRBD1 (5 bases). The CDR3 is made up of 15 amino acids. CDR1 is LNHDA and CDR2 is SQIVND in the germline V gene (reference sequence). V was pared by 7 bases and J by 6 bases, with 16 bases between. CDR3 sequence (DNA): TGTGCCAGTACCCCCCCGGGGGTCGGTAATTCACCCCTCCACTTT. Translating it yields CASTPPGVGNSPLHF.

The CDR3 here is CATETTSGSNNEQFF. CDR3 nucleotides: TGTGCCACCGAAACGACTAGCGGCTCTAACAATGAGCAGTTCTTC. The rearrangement links TRBV19 to TRBJ2-1; TRBD2 agrees at 9 bases. The germline V gene has CDR1 LNHDA and CDR2 SQIVND (reference sequence). Trimming removed 10 bases from V and 5 bases from J; junction bases left unmatched: 12. The CDR3 length is 15 residues.

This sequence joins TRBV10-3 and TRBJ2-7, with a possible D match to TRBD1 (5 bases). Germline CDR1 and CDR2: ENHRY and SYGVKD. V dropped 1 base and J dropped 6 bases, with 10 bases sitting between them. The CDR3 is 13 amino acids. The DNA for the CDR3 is TGTGCCATCAGTGAGTACGTAGGGGCCGAGCAGTACTTC. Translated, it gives CAISEYVGAEQYF.

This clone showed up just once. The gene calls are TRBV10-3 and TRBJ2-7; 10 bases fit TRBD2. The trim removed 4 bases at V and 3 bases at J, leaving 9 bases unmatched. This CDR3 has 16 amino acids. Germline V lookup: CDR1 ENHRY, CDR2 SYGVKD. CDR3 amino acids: CAISGLAGVISYEQYF. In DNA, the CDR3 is TGTGCCATCAGTGGGCTAGCGGGGGTCATAAGCTACGAGCAGTACTTC.

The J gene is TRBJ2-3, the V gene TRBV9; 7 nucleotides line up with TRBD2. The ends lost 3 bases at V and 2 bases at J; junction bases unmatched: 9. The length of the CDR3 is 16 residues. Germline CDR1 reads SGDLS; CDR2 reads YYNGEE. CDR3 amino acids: CASSATTSRYTDTQYF. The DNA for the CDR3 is TGTGCCAGCAGCGCGACGACTAGCAGATACACAGATACGCAGTATTTT. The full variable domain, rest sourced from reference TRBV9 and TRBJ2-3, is DSGVTQTPKHLITATGQRVTLRCSPRSGDLSVYWYQQSLDQGLQFLIQYYNGEERAKGNILERFSAQQFPDLHSELNLSSLELGDSALYFCASSATTSRYTDTQYFGPGTRLTVL.

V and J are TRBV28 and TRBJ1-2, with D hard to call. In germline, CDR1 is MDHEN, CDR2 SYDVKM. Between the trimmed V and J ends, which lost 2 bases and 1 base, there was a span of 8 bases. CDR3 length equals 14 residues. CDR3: CASSLDGNNYGYTF. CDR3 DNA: TGTGCCAGCAGTTTAGACGGTAATAACTATGGCTACACCTTC.

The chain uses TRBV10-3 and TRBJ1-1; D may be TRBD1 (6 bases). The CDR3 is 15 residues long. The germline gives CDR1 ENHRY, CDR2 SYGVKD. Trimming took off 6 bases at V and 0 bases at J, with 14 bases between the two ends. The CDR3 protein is CAIRLTGDMNTEAFF. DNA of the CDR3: TGTGCCATCAGATTGACGGGGGACATGAACACTGAAGCTTTCTTT.

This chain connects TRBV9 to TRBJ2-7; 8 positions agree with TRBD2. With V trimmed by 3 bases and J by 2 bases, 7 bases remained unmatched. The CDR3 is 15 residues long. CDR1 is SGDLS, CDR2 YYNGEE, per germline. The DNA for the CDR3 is TGTGCCAGCAGCGAAAGCGGGGGCCCCCCCTACGAGCAGTACTTC. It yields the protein CASSESGGPPYEQYF.

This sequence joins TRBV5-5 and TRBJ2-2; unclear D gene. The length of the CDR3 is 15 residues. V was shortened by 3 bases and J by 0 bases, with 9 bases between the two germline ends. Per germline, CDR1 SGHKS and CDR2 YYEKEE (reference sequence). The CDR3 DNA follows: TGTGCCAGCAGCTATGAGTTAACGAACACCGGGGAGCTGTTTTTT. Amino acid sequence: CASSYELTNTGELFF. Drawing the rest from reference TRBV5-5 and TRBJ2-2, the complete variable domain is DAGVTQSPTHLIKTRGQQVTLRCSPISGHKSVSWYQQVLGQGPQFIFQYYEKEERGRGNFPDRFSARQFPNYSSELNVNALLLGDSALYLCASSYELTNTGELFFGEGSRLTVL.

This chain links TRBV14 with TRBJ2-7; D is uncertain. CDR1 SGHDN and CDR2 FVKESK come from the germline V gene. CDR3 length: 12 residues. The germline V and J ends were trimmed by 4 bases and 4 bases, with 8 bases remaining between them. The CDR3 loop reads CASSRVVYEQYF. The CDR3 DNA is TGTGCCAGCAGCCGGGTAGTATACGAGCAGTACTTC.

CDR3 nucleotides: TGTGCCAGCAGCTTGGGAAGCGGGATGCGCTCCTACAATGAGCAGTTCTTC. Amino acid sequence: CASSLGSGMRSYNEQFF. V and J are TRBV5-4 and TRBJ2-1; 7 bases match TRBD2. The length of the CDR3 is 17 residues. In germline, CDR1 is SGHNT, CDR2 YYREEE (reference sequence). V lost 0 bases, J lost 0 bases, and 6 bases stayed unmatched.

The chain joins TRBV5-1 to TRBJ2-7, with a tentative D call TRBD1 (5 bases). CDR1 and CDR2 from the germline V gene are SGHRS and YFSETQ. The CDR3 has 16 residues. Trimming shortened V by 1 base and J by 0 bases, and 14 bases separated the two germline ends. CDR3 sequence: CASSLLIDSNSYEQYF. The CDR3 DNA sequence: TGCGCCAGCAGCTTGTTAATAGACAGCAACTCCTACGAGCAGTACTTC.

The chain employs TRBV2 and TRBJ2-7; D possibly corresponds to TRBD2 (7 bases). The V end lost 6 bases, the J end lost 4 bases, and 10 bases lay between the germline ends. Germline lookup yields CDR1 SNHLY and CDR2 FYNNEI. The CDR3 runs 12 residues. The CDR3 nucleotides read TGTGCCAGCAGACAGGGAGGGTACGAGCAGTACTTC. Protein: CASRQGGYEQYF.

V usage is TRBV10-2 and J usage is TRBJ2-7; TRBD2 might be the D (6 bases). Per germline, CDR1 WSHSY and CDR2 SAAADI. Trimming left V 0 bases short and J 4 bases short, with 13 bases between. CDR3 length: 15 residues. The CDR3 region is CASSESSGGRYEQYF. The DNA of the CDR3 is TGCGCCAGCAGTGAGTCAAGTGGGGGGAGGTACGAGCAGTACTTC.

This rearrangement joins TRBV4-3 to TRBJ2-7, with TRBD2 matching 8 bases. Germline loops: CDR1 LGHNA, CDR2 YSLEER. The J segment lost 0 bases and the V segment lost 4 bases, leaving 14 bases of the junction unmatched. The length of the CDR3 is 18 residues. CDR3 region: CASSPGFQRREVSYEQYF. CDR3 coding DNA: TGCGCCAGCAGCCCGGGGTTCCAGAGGCGGGAGGTCTCCTACGAGCAGTACTTC.

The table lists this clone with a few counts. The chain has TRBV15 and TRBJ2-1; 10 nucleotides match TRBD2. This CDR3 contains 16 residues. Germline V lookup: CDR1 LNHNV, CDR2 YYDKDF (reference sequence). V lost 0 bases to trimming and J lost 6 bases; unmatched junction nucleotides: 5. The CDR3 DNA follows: TGTGCCACCAGCAGAGATGAGGCTAGCGGGAGCAATGAGCAGTTCTTC. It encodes CATSRDEASGSNEQFF.

CDR3 sequence: CAYYAGQLNSPLHF. The CDR3 bases are TGTGCCTATTACGCGGGACAACTAAATTCACCCCTCCACTTT. This rearrangement joins TRBV30 to TRBJ1-6; D might be TRBD1 (6 bases). Germline CDR1 reads GTSNPN; CDR2 reads SVGIG (reference sequence). The CDR3 is made up of 14 amino acids. V was shortened by 7 bases and J by 7 bases, with 17 bases between the two germline ends.

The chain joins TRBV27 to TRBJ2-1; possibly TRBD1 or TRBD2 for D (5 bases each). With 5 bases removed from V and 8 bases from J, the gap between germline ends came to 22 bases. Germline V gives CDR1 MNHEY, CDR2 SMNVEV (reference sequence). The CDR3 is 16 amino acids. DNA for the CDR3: TGTGCCAGCAGTAAACCCGGGACCCCGGTCACGGATGAGCAGTTCTTC. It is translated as CASSKPGTPVTDEQFF.

The CDR3 DNA follows: TGTGCCAGCAGACAGGGCTTGACTCAAGAAGCTTTCTTT. It translates to CASRQGLTQEAFF. The chain links TRBV28 to TRBJ1-1; weak D call: TRBD1 (6 bases). The CDR3 extends over 13 amino acids. The V end was cut by 6 bases, the J end by 8 bases, with 16 bases between. Germline CDR1 is MDHEN and CDR2 is SYDVKM.

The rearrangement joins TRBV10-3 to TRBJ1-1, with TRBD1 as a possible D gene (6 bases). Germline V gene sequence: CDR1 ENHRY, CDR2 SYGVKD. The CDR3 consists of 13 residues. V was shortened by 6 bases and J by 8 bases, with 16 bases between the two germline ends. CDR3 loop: CAIRALGAGEAFF. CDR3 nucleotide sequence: TGTGCCATCAGGGCTTTGGGGGCCGGGGAAGCTTTCTTT.

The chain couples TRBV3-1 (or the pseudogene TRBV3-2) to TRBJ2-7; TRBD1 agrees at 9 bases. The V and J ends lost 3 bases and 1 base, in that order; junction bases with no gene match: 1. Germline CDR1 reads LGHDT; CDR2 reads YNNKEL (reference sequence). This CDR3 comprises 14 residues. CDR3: CASSQGQGSYEQYF. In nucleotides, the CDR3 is TGTGCCAGCAGCCAGGGACAGGGTTCCTACGAGCAGTACTTC.

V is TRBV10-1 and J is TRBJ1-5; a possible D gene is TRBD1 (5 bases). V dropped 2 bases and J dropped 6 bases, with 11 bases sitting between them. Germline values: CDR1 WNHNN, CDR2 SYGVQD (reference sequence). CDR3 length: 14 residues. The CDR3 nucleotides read TGCGCCAGCAGTGAGAGGCAGGGAAGTCAGCCCCAGCATTTT. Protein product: CASSERQGSQPQHF.

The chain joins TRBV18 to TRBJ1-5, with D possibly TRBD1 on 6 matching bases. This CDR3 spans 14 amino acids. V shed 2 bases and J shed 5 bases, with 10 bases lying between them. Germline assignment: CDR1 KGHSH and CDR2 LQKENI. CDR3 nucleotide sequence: TGTGCCAGCTCACCAACAGGGACATATCAGCCCCAGCATTTT. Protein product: CASSPTGTYQPQHF.